The 5 T cell receptor beta chains presented below share a single source sample, sequenced in a study of blood T cells in healthy people across ages. Using a J-beta primer mix together with a sample-barcoded 5' primer, a second PCR was run for roughly 7 to 12 cycles. TCRdb reprocessed the 5' RACE reads with MiXCR, giving one entry per CDR3 protein. The table records 700,000 to 800,000 distinct CDR3 sequences, around 46% of them present only once. The source material was blood. These receptors came from an older woman in good health.

This clonotype was observed many times. V and J are TRBV29-1 and TRBJ2-7, with a possible D match to TRBD2 (5 bases). Germline CDR1 SQVTM, CDR2 ANQGSEA. The CDR3 spans 14 residues. V was shortened by 7 bases and J by 6 bases, with 22 bases between the two germline ends. For the CDR3, the DNA is TGCAGCGCTACTGATATCGGGATTATGGGCGAGCAGTACTTC. The encoded protein is CSATDIGIMGEQYF.

The chain is built from TRBV28 and TRBJ2-3; 8 bases are shared with TRBD2. Trimming took 7 bases from V and 4 from J; bases not matched to a gene: 13. The V gene's germline CDR1 is MDHEN and CDR2 SYDVKM. The CDR3 sequence is 16 residues long. This chain's CDR3 is CASKAPSLAEADTQYF. CDR3 nucleotides: TGTGCCAGCAAAGCCCCCTCACTAGCGGAGGCAGATACGCAGTATTTT.

On this clonotype: A read error may explain this, as a much larger clone is one base away. This rearrangement joins TRBV3-1 to TRBJ2-3, with a tentative D call TRBD2 (5 bases). The germline V gene encodes CDR1 LGHDT and CDR2 YNNKEL (reference sequence). This CDR3 is built from 14 residues. This CDR3 is CAGSQGGRTDTQYF. The CDR3 DNA follows: TGTGCCGGCAGCCAAGGAGGTCGCACAGATACGCAGTATTTT.

In this sample, this clonotype turned up a few times. This chain joins TRBV9 and TRBJ2-1; D is unclear. The V and J ends lost 3 bases and 0 bases respectively, with 7 bases between them. The CDR3 covers 14 residues. The germline gives CDR1 SGDLS, CDR2 YYNGEE. The CDR3: CASSGRSSYNEQFF. For the CDR3, the DNA is TGTGCCAGCAGCGGGAGAAGCTCCTACAATGAGCAGTTCTTC.

This clonotype appeared a few times. The V and J genes are TRBV11-2 and TRBJ2-5; TRBD2 agrees at 7 bases. V lost 5 bases and J lost 8; bases outside the gene matches: 11. The CDR3 is 14 residues long. Per germline, CDR1 SGHAT and CDR2 FQNNGV. Written as DNA, the CDR3 is TGTGCCAGCAGCACCGAGGGGAGGGTAGGAACCCAGTACTTC. Translating gives CASSTEGRVGTQYF.